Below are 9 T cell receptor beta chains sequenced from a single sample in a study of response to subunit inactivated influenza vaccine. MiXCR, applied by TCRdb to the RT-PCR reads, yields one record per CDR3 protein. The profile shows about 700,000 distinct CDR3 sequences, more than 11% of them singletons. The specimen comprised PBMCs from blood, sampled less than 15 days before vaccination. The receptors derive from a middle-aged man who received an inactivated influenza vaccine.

CDR3 in DNA: TGTGCTAGTGCCACCGGGGGGGCGTATGAGCAGTTCTTC. Translating gives CASATGGAYEQFF. The genes are TRBV12-5 and TRBJ2-1, with 8 bases that match TRBD2. V gave up 7 bases and J gave up 8 bases; unmatched junction bases: 7. Germline loops: CDR1 LGHNT, CDR2 FRNRAP. The CDR3 consists of 13 residues.

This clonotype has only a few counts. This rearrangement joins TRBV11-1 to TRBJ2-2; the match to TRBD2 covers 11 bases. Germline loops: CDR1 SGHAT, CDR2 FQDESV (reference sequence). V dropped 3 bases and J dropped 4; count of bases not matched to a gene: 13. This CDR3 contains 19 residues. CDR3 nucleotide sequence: TGTGCCAGCAGCTTTCTAGCGGGAGGACCGCCGGGCGGCACCGGGGAGCTGTTTTTT. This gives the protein CASSFLAGGPPGGTGELFF.

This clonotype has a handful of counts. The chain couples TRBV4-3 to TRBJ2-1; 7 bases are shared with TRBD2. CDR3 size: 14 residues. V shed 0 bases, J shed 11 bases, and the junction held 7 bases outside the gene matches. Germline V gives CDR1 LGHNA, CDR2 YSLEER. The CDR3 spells CASSQDRKGGQQFF. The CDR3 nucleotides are TGCGCCAGCAGCCAAGATCGCAAGGGAGGGCAGCAGTTCTTC.

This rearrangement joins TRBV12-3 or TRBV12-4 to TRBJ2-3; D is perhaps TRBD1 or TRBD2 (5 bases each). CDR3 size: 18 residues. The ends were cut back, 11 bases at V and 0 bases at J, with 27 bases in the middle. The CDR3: CALCWIGDRRSSTDTQYF. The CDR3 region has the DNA TGTGCCCTCTGCTGGATAGGGGACCGTCGTTCTAGCACAGATACGCAGTATTTT.

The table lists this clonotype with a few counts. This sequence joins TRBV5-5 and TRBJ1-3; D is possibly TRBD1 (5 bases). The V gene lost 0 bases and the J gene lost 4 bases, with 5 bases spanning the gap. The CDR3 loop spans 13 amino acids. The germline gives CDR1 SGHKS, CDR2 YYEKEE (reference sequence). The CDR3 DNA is TGTGCCAGCAGCTTGGACAGGGGAAACACCATATATTTT. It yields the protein CASSLDRGNTIYF.

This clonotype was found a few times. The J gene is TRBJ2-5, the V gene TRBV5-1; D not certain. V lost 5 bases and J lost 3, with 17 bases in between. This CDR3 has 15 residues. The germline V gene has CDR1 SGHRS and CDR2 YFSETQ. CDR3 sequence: CASSSLGSLEETQYF. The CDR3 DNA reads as TGCGCCAGCAGTTCTTTGGGGTCCCTGGAAGAGACCCAGTACTTC.

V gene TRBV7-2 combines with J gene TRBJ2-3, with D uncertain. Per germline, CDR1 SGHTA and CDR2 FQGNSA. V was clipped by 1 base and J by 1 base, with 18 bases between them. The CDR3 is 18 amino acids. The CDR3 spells CASSLGSRLIRGTDTQYF. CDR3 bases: TGTGCCAGCAGCTTAGGCTCGAGGCTGATTCGGGGCACAGATACGCAGTATTTT.

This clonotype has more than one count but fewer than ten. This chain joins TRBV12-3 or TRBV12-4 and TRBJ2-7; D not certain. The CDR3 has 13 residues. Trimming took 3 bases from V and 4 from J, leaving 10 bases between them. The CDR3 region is CASSFSVVYEQYF. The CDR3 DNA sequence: TGTGCCAGCAGTTTTTCGGTGGTTTACGAGCAGTACTTC.

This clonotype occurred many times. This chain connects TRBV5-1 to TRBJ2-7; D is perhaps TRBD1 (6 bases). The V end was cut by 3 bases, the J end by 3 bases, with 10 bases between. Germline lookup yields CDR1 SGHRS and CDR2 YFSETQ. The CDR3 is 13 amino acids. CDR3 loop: CASSSPGVYEQYF. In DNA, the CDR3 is TGCGCCAGCAGCTCGCCAGGGGTCTACGAGCAGTACTTC.